This TCR beta chain stems from a study of human T cells and chemical hapten exposure. Study details: How much TCR each sample yielded varied, mostly because pooled library volumes differed slightly.

Unfractionated whole blood served as the source for total RNA extraction. Unique molecular identifiers were linked by the library to individual cDNA molecules. A single record per CDR3 protein comes from TCRdb applying MiXCR to the reads. This sample yields about 120,000 distinct CDR3 sequences, of which around 9% are seen a single time; 1.4% belongs to the top ten. Germline assignment: CDR1 SGDLS and CDR2 YYNGEE. V lost 2 bases, J lost 2 bases, and 5 bases stayed unmatched. CDR3 size: 16 residues. This clonotype has a handful of counts. Its antigen is unknown. Regarding the study as a whole: Sensitizing with DPC caused no change in TCRs above 1 in 1000 frequency.

Specimen: whole blood. The chain has TRBV9 and TRBJ2-7; TRBD2 agrees at 12 bases. The receptor was isolated from a human donor in good health. Some clones in this sample may be carry-over from other donors' samples. CDR3 amino acids: CASSVSSGGVPYEQYF. CDR3 sequence (DNA): TGTGCCAGCAGCGTGTCTAGCGGGGGGGTTCCCTACGAGCAGTACTTC.